This T cell receptor beta chain was recovered during a study of shared clonotypes between healthy human individuals. Germline CDR1 is SGHVS and CDR2 is FQNEAQ. Trimming cost V 5 bases and J 0 bases; bases outside gene matches: 10. There are 17 residues in the CDR3. Study conclusions and caveats: Only a few donors were included, so the genetic and exposure-history diversity represented was limited.

Details on this clone: No antigen is known for it.

Here immunoSEQ multiplex PCR was the method, and the copy in TCRdb shows in-frame clones only, minus some. Of 2 million to 2.5 million clones listed, more than 80% were seen once; the top ten hold 0.35% to 0.45%. The chain links TRBV7-8 to TRBJ2-3, with TRBD2 matching over 8 bases. The sequenced sample consisted of naive CD4+ T cells from PBMCs. Noted subset: CD45RA+ positively selected. The clonotype originates from a man between 18 and 29 years old in good health. Some clones in this sample may be carry-over from other donors' samples. Here the CDR3 reads CASSPGRGRTSTDTQYF. CDR3 in DNA: TGTGCCAGCAGCCCAGGGCGCGGGAGGACTAGCACAGATACGCAGTATTTT. Supplemented by reference TRBV7-8 and TRBJ2-3, the full variable domain reads GAGVSQSPRYKVAKRGQDVALRCDPISGHVSLFWYQQALGQGPEFLTYFQNEAQLDKSGLPSDRFFAERPEGSVSTLKIQRTQQEDSAVYLCASSPGRGRTSTDTQYFGPGTRLTVL.